This T cell receptor (beta chain) was identified in a study of radiotherapy plus CTLA-4 blockade in lung cancer. Background on the study: Patients showed objective responses in 15% to 20% of cases, and disease control was achieved by roughly 30%. Study outcomes and limitations: According to reports, early shifts in blood T cell clones, alongside interferon-beta, forecast response most accurately.

The protocol was immunoSEQ multiplex PCR, while the TCRdb copy is restricted to in-frame clones and leaves out a portion. This table has about 57,000 clones, roughly 80% appearing once. This clone was counted between two and nine times. What it recognizes is unknown. Germline V gene lookup returns CDR1 MNHNS and CDR2 SASEGT. This CDR3 comprises 14 residues. The V and J ends lost 6 bases and 1 base respectively, with 10 bases between them. The gene calls are TRBV6-1 and TRBJ1-5; D might be TRBD1 (5 bases). The TCR originated in a human donor with non-small cell lung cancer who had a complete response to radiotherapy plus ipilimumab. The sample consisted of peripheral blood, taken from a patient treated with radiotherapy plus ipilimumab. CDR3 sequence reads: CASRLGGSNQPQHF. The CDR3 DNA follows: TGTGCCAGCAGATTGGGGGGGAGCAATCAGCCCCAGCATTTT.